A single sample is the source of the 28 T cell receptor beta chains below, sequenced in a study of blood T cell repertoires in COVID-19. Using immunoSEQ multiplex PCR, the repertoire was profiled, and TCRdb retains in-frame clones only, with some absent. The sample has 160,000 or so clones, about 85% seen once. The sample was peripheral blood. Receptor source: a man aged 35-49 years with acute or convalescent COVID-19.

The CDR3 DNA is TGTGCCAGCAGCTTAGAAAGCCAGCGGGGGGGCCGGGAGCAGTTCTTC. Its protein product is CASSLESQRGGREQFF. J is TRBJ2-1 and V is TRBV11-2; 10 nucleotides agree with TRBD2. Germline V CDR1 and CDR2: SGHAT, FQNNGV. Unmatched junction bases numbered 9, after V lost 0 bases and J lost 10 bases. The CDR3 is 16 amino acids.

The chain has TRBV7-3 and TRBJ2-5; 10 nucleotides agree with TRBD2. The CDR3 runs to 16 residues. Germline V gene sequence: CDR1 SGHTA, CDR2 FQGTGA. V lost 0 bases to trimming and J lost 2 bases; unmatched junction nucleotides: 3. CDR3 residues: CASSLTPSGGQETQYF. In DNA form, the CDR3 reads TGTGCCAGCAGCTTAACCCCTAGCGGGGGACAAGAGACCCAGTACTTC.

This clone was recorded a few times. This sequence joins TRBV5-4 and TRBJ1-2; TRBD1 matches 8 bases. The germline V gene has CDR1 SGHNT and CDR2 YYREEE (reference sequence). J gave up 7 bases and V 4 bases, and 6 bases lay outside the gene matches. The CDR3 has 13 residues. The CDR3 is CASSGQGIGGYTF. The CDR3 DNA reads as TGTGCCAGCAGCGGACAGGGCATTGGTGGCTACACCTTC.

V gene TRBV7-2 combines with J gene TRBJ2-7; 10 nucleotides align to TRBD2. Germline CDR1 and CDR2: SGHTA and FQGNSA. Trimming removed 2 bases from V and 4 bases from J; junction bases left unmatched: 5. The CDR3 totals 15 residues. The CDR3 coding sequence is TGTGCCAGCAGCTTACAGCCTAGCGGGGGATACGAGCAGTACTTC. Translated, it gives CASSLQPSGGYEQYF.

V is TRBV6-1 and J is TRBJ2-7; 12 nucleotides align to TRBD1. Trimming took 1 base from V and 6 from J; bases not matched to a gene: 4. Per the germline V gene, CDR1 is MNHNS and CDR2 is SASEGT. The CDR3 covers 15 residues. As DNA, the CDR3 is TGTGCCAGCAGTGAAGAGGGGACAGGGGGCGCCGAGCAGTACTTC. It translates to CASSEEGTGGAEQYF.

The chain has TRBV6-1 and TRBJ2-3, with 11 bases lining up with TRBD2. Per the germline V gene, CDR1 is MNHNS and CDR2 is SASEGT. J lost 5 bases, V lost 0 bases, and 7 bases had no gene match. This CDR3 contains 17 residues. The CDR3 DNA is TGTGCCAGCAGTGAAGCTGCATTGGGACTAGCGGTAGATACGCAGTATTTT. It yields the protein CASSEAALGLAVDTQYF.

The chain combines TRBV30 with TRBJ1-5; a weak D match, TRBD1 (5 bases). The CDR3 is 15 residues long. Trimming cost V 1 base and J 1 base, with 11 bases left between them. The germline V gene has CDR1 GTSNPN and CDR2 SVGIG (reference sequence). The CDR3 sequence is CAWSAGGSSNQPQHF. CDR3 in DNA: TGTGCCTGGAGTGCCGGGGGATCGAGCAATCAGCCCCAGCATTTT.

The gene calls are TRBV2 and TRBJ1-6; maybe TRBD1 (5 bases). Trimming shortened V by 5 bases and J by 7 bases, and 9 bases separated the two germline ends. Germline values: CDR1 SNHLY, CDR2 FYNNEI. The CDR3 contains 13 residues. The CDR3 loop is CASSKGRNSPLHF. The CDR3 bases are TGTGCCAGCAGTAAGGGGCGGAATTCACCCCTCCACTTT.

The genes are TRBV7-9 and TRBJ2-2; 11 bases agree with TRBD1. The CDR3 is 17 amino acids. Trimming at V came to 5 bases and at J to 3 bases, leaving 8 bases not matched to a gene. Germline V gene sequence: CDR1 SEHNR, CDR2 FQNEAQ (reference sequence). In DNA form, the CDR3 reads TGTGCCAGCAGCGATACCCGGGACAGGGGGGACACCGGGGAGCTGTTTTTT. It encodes CASSDTRDRGDTGELFF.

The CDR3 spells CASTRERGRTDTQYF. In DNA form, the CDR3 reads TGTGCCAGCACCCGAGAGCGGGGGAGAACAGATACGCAGTATTTT. The chain combines TRBV6-5 with TRBJ2-3, with TRBD2 matching over 8 bases. The CDR3 consists of 15 residues. V was pared by 7 bases and J by 3 bases, with 9 bases of the junction left unmatched. Germline loops: CDR1 MNHEY, CDR2 SVGAGI.

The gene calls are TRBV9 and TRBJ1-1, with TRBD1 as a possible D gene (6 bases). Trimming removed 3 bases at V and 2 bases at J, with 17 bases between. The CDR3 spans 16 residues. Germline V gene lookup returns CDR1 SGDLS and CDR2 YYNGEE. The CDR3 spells CASSDRDTEGNTEAFF. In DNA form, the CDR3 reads TGTGCCAGCAGCGACCGGGACACCGAGGGAAACACTGAAGCTTTCTTT.

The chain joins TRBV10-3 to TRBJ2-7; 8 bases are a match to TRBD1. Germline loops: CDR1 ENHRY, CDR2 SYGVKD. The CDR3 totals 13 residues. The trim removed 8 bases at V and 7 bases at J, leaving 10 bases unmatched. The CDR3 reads CAIRQGLEGEQYF. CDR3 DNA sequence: TGTGCCATCCGACAGGGGTTGGAGGGGGAGCAGTACTTC.

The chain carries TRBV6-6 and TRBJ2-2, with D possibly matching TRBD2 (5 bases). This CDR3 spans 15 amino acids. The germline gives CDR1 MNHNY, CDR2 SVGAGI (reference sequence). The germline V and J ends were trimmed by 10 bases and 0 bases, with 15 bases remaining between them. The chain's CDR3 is CATSLRGTNTGELFF. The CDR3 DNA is TGTGCCACCTCCTTACGGGGAACGAACACCGGGGAGCTGTTTTTT.

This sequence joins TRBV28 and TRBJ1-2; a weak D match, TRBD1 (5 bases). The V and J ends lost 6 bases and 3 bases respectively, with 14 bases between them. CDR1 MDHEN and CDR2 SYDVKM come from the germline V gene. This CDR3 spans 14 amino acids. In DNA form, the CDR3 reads TGTGCCAGCAGGACAGCGAACATCTACTATGGCTACACCTTC. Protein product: CASRTANIYYGYTF.

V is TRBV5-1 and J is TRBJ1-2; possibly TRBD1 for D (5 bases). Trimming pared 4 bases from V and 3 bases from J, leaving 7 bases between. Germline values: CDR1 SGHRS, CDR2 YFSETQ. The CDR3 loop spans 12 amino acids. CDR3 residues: CASSPQDYGYTF. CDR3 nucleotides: TGCGCCAGCAGCCCACAGGACTATGGCTACACCTTC.

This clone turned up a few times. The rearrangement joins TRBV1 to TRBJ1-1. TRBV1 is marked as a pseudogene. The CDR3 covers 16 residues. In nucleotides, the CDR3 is TGCACCAGCAGCCGGTTGGAGGGATCAAGTTGTACTGAAGCTTTCTTT. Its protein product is CTSSRLEGSSCTEAFF.

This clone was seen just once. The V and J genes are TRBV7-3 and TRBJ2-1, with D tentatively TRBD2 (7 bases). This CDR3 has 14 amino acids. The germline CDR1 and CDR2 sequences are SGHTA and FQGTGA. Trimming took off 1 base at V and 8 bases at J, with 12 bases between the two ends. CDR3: CASSLSGGAHEQFF. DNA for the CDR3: TGTGCCAGCAGCTTAAGTGGGGGGGCCCATGAGCAGTTCTTC.

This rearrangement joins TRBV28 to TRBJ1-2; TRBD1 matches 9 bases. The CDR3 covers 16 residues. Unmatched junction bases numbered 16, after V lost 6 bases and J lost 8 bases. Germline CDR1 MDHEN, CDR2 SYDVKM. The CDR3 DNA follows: TGTGCCAGCAGCCCTCCGGGACAGGGTATCCTCCGGGGCTACACCTTC. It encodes CASSPPGQGILRGYTF.

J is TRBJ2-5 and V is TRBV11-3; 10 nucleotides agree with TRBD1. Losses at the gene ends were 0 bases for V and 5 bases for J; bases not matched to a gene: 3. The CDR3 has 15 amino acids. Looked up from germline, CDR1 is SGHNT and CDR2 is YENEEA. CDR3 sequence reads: CASSLEGTGEETQYF. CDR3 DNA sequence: TGTGCCAGCAGCTTAGAAGGGACAGGGGAGGAGACCCAGTACTTC.

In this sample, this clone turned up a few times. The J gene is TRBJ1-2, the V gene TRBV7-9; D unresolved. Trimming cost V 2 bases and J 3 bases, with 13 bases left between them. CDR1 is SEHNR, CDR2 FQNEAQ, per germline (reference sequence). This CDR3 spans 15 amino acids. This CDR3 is CASSLFLDSYYGYTF. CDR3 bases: TGTGCCAGCAGCTTATTTCTGGACTCTTACTATGGCTACACCTTC.

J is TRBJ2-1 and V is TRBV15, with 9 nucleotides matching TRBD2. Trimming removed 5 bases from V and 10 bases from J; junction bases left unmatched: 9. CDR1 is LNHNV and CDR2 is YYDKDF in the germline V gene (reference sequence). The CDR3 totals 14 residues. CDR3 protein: CATSRGTSRGEQFF. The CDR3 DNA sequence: TGTGCCACCAGCCGGGGGACTAGCAGGGGGGAGCAGTTCTTC.

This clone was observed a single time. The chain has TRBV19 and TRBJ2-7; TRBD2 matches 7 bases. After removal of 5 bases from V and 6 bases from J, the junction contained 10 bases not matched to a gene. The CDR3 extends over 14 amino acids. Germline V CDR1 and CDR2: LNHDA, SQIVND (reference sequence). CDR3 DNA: TGTGCCAGTAGTGTACCGGGACTAACCCTCGAGCAGTACTTC. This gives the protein CASSVPGLTLEQYF.

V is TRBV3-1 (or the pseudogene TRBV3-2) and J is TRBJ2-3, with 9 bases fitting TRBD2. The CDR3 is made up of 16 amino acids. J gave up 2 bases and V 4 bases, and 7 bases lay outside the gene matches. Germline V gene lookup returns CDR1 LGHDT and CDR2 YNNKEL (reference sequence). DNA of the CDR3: TGTGCCAGCAGCCCACGAGCGGGGGGCTTCACAGATACGCAGTATTTT. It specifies CASSPRAGGFTDTQYF.

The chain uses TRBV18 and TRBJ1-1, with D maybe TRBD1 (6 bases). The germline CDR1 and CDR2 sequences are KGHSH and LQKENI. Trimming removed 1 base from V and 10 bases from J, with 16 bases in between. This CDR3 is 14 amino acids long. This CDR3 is CASSPQGESVVAFF. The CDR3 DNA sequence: TGTGCCAGCTCACCACAGGGGGAAAGTGTCGTAGCTTTCTTT.

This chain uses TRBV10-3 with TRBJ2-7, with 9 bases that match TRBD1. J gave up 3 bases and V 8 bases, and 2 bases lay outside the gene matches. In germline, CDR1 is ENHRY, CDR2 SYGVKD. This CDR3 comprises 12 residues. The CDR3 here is CAIGDRDYEQYF. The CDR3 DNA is TGTGCCATCGGGGACAGGGACTACGAGCAGTACTTC.

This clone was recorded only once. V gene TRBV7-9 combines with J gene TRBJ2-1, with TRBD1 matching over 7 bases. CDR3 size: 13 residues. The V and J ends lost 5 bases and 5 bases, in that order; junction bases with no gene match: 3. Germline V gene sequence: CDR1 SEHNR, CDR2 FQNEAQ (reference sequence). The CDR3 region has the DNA TGTGCCAGCAGCCCCGGGACAGACAATGAGCAGTTCTTC. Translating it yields CASSPGTDNEQFF.

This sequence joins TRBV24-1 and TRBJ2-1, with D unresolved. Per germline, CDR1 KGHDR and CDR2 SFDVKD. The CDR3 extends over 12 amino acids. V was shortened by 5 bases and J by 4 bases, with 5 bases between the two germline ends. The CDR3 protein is CATSAGYNEQFF. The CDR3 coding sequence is TGTGCCACCAGTGCGGGTTACAATGAGCAGTTCTTC.

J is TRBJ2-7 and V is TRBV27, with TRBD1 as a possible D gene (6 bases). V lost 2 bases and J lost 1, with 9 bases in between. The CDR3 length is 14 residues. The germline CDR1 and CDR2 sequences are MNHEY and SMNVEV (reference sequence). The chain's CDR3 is CASSLVQGSYEQYF. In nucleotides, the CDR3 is TGTGCCAGCAGTTTAGTACAGGGTTCCTACGAGCAGTACTTC.